This TCR beta chain was sequenced in a study of monozygotic twins with inflammatory bowel disease. General study results and limits: No separation of different T cell subtypes was possible. Concordance status among twins (concordant versus discordant) showed no link to repertoire similarity, possibly from limited power. People with IBD had fewer clonotypes in common with others than healthy twins did, especially with disease activity. On the inverse Simpson index, IBD patients scored lower for TCRbeta diversity than healthy co-twins.

The CDR3 has 13 amino acids. Germline V gives CDR1 SGHTA, CDR2 FQGNSA. Each CDR3 protein gets one entry in TCRdb, which reprocessed the 5' RACE reads and gives no DNA. The sample data list around 380,000 distinct CDR3 sequences. Remarks on this clonotype: Antigen: not known.

The V call is TRBV7-2, the J call TRBJ2-7; TCRdb selects TRBD1, and the lack of DNA leaves this call unchecked. Sequenced material: blood. The clonotype comes from a human donor with ulcerative colitis or Crohn's disease, or a healthy co-twin of an affected twin (not recorded which). CDR3 amino acids: CASSYRVQHEQYF.